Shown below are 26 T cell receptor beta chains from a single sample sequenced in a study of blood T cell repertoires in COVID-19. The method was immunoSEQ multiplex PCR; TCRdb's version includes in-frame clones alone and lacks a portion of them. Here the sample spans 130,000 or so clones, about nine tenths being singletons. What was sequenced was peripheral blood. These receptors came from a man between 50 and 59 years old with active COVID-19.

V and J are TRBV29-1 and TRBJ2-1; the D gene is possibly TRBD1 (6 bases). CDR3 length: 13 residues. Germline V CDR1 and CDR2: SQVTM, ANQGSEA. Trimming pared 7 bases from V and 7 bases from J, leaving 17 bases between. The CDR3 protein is CSARQLRGNEQFF. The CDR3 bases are TGCAGCGCGAGACAGCTAAGGGGGAATGAGCAGTTCTTC.

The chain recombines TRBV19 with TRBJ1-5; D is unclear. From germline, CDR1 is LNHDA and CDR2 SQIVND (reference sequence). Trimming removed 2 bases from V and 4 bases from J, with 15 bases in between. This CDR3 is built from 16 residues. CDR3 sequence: CASSITVTRTNQPQHF. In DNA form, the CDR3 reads TGTGCCAGTAGTATAACCGTAACCCGAACAAATCAGCCCCAGCATTTT.

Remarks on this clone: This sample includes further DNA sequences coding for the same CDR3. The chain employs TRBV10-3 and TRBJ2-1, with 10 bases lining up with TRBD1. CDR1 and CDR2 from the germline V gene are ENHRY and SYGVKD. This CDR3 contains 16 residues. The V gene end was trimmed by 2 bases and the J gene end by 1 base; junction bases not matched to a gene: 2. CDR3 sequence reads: CAISEDRGLSYNEQFF. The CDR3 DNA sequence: TGTGCCATCAGTGAGGACAGGGGGCTTTCCTACAATGAGCAGTTCTTC.

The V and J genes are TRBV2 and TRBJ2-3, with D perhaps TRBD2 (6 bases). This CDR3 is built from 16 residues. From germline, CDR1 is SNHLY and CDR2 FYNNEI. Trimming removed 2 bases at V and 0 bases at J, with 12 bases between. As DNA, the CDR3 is TGTGCCAGCAGTGAAACGGGGGTTGCTAGCACAGATACGCAGTATTTT. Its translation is CASSETGVASTDTQYF. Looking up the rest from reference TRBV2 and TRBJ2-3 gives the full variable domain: EPEVTQTPSHQVTQMGQEVILRCVPISNHLYFYWYRQILGQKVEFLVSFYNNEISEKSEIFDDQFSVERPDGSNFTLKIRSTKLEDSAMYFCASSETGVASTDTQYFGPGTRLTVL.

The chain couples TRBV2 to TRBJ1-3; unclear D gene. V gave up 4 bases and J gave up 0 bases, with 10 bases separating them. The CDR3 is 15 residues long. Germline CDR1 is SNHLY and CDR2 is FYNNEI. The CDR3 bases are TGTGCCAGCAGTGGGCTGTCCAGCTCTGGAAACACCATATATTTT. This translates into CASSGLSSSGNTIYF.

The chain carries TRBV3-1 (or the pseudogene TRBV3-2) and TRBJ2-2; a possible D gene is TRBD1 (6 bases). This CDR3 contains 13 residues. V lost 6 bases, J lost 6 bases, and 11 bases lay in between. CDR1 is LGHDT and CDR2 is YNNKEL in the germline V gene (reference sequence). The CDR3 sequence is CASSLQGSGELFF. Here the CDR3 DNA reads TGTGCCAGCAGTCTACAGGGTTCCGGGGAGCTGTTTTTT.

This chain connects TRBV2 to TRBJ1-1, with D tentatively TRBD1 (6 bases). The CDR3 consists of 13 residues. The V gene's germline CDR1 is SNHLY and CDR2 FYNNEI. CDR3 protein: CLSMQGMNTEAFF. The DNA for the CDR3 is TGTCTCAGCATGCAGGGGATGAACACTGAAGCTTTCTTT.

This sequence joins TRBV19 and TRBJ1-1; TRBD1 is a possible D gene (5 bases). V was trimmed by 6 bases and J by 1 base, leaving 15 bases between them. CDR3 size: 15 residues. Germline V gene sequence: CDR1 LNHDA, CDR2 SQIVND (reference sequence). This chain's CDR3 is CASRETGRGNTEAFF. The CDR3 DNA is TGTGCCAGTAGGGAAACAGGCCGCGGGAACACTGAAGCTTTCTTT.

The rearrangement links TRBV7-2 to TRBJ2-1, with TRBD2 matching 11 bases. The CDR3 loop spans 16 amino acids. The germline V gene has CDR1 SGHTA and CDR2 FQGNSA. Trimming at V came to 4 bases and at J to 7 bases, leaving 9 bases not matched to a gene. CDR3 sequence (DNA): TGTGCCAGCAGCTCCACATTTAGCGGGGGGGGGAATGAGCAGTTCTTC. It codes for CASSSTFSGGGNEQFF.

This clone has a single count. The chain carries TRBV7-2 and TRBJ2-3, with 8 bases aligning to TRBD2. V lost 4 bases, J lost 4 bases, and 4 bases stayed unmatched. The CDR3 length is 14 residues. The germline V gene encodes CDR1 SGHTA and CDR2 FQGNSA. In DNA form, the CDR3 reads TGTGCCAGCAGCTCCGGACTAGCATCAGATACGCAGTATTTT. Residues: CASSSGLASDTQYF.

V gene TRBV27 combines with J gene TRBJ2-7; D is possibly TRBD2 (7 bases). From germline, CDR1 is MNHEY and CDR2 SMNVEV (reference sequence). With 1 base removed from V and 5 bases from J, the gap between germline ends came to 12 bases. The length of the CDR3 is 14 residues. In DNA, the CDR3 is TGTGCCAGCAGTTTATTAGGGGGGGCCCACGAGCAGTACTTC. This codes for CASSLLGGAHEQYF.

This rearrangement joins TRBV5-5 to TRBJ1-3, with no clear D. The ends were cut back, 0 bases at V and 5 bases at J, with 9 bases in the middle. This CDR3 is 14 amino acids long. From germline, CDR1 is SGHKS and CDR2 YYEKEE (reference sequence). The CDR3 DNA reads TGTGCCAGCAGCTTGGAGGAGGGAAGAAACACCATATATTTT. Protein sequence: CASSLEEGRNTIYF.

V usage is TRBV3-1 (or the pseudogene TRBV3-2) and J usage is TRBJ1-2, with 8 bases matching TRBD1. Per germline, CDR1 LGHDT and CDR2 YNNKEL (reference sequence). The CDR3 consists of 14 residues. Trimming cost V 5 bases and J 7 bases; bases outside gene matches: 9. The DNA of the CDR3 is TGTGCCAGCAGCTTTGGACAGGGCAGAGCTGGCTACACCTTC. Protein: CASSFGQGRAGYTF.

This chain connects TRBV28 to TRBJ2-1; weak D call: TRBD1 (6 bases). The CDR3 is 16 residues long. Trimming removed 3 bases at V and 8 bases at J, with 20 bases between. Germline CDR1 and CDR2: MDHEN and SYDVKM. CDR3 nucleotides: TGTGCCAGCAGTTTTTTGCAGGGAGCGACAGGCGATGAGCAGTTCTTC. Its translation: CASSFLQGATGDEQFF.

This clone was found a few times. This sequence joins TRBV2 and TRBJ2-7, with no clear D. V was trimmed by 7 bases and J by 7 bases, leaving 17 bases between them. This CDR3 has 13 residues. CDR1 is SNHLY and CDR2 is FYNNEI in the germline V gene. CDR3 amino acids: CASMELTSGEQYF. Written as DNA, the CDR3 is TGTGCCAGCATGGAGCTCACCTCTGGGGAGCAGTACTTC. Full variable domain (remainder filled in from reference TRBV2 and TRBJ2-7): EPEVTQTPSHQVTQMGQEVILRCVPISNHLYFYWYRQILGQKVEFLVSFYNNEISEKSEIFDDQFSVERPDGSNFTLKIRSTKLEDSAMYFCASMELTSGEQYFGPGTRLTVT.

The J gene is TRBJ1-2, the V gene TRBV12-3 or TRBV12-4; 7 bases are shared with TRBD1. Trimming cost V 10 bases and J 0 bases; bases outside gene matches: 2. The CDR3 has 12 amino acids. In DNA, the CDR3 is TGTGCCATCGACAGGGCTAACTATGGCTACACCTTC. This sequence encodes CAIDRANYGYTF.

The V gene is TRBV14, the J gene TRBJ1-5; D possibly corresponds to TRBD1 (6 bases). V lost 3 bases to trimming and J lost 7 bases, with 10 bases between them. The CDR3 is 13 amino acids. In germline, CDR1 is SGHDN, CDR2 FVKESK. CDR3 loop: CASSQNRDQPQHF. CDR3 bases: TGTGCCAGCAGCCAGAACAGGGACCAGCCCCAGCATTTT.

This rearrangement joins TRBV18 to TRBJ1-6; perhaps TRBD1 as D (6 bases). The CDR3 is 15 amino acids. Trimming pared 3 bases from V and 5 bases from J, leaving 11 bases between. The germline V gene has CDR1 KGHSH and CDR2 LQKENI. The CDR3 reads CASSPGTPDNSPLHF. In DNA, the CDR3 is TGTGCCAGCTCACCCGGGACACCTGATAATTCACCCCTCCACTTT.

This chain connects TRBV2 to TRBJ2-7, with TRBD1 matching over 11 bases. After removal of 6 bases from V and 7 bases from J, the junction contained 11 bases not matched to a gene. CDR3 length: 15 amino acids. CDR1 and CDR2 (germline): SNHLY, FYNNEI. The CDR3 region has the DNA TGTGCCAGCAGCGTTAAGGGACAGGGGGTGGGGGAGCAGTACTTC. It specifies CASSVKGQGVGEQYF. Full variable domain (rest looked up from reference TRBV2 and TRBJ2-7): EPEVTQTPSHQVTQMGQEVILRCVPISNHLYFYWYRQILGQKVEFLVSFYNNEISEKSEIFDDQFSVERPDGSNFTLKIRSTKLEDSAMYFCASSVKGQGVGEQYFGPGTRLTVT.

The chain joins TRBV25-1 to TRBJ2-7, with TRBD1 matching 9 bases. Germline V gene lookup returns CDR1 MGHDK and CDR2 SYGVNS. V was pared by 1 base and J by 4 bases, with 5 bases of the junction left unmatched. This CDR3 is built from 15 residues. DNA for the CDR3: TGTGCCAGCAGTGAATCCCGACAGGGGGGGTACGAGCAGTACTTC. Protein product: CASSESRQGGYEQYF.

This CDR3 is CASSSPGQPQHF. The CDR3 region has the DNA TGTGCCAGCAGCTCACCGGGACAGCCCCAGCATTTT. V and J are TRBV7-2 and TRBJ1-5, with no clear D. V shed 4 bases and J shed 7 bases, with 8 bases lying between them. Looked up from germline, CDR1 is SGHTA and CDR2 is FQGNSA. This CDR3 comprises 12 residues.

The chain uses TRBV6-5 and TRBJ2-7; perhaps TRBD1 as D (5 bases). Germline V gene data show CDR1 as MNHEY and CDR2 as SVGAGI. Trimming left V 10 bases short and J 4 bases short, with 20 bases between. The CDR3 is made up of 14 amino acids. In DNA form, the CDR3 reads TGTGCCACTACAGACAGAAGGTCCACATACGAGCAGTACTTC. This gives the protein CATTDRRSTYEQYF.

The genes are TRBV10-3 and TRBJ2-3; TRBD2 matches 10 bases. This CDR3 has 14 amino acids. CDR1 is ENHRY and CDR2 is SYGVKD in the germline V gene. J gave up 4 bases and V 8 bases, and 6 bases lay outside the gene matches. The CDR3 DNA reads TGTGCCATCTCCTGGACTAGCGGCGCAGATACGCAGTATTTT. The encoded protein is CAISWTSGADTQYF.

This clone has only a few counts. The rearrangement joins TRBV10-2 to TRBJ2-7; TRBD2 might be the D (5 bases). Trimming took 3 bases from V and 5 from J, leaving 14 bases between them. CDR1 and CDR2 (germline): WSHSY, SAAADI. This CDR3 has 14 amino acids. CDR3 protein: CASSDFSGLDEQYF. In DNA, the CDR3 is TGCGCCAGCAGTGATTTCTCGGGGTTGGACGAGCAGTACTTC.

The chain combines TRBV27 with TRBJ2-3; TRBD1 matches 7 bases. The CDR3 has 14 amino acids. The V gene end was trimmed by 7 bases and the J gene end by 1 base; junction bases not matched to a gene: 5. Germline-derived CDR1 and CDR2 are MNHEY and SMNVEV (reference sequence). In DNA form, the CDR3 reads TGTGCCAGCAAAGACAGGGCTGGCACAGATACGCAGTATTTT. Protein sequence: CASKDRAGTDTQYF.

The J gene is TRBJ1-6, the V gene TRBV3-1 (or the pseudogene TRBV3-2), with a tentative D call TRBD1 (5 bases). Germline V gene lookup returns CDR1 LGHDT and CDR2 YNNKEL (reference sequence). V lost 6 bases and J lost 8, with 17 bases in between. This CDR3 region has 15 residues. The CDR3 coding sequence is TGTGCCAGCAGTTGGTGGGGGGGGAGAGATTCACCCCTCCACTTT. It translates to CASSWWGGRDSPLHF.